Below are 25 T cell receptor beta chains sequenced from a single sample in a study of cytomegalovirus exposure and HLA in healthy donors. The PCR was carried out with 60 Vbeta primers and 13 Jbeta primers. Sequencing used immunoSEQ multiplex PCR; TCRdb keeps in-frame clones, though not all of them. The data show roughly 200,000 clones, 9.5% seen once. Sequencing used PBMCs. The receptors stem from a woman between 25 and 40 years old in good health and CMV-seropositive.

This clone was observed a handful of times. CDR3 loop: CASSTDPDRVTEAFF. The CDR3 DNA reads TGCGCCAGCAGCACGGATCCGGACAGGGTGACTGAAGCTTTCTTT. The rearrangement uses TRBV5-1 and TRBJ1-1; 8 nucleotides align to TRBD1. The CDR3 sequence is 15 residues long. V lost 4 bases to trimming and J lost 5 bases; unmatched junction nucleotides: 10. Germline V gene data show CDR1 as SGHRS and CDR2 as YFSETQ.

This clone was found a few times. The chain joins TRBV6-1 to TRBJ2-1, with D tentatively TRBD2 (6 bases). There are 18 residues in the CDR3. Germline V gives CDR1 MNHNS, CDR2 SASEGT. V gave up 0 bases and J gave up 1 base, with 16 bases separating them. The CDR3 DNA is TGTGCCAGCAGTGAAGCGGGGGGACCCGGACCTTCCTACAATGAGCAGTTCTTC. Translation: CASSEAGGPGPSYNEQFF.

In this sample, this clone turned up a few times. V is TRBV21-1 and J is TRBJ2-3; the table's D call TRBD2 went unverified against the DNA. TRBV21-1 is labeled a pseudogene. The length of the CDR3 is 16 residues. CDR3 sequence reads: CASSGGGGRGTDTQYF. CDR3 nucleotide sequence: TGTGCCAGCAGCGGGGGGGGAGGTCGGGGCACAGATACGCAGTATTTT.

CDR3 nucleotide sequence: TGTGCCAGAAGCTACCGGAGAGGCGAGGTAGCAGATACGCAGTATTTT. Its translation is CARSYRRGEVADTQYF. This rearrangement joins TRBV5-3 to TRBJ2-3; D is unresolved. TRBV5-3 is placed among ORFs of uncertain function. The CDR3 spans 16 residues. V was pared by 3 bases and J by 4 bases, with 18 bases between.

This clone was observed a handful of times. CDR3 in amino acids: CASSLYGVHEQYF. In nucleotides, the CDR3 is TGTGCCAGCAGCTTGTATGGAGTCCACGAGCAGTACTTC. This rearrangement joins TRBV5-6 to TRBJ2-7; no definite D call. The length of the CDR3 is 13 residues. V lost 1 base and J 5 bases, leaving 10 bases between the germline ends. Germline V lookup: CDR1 SGHDT, CDR2 YYEEEE.

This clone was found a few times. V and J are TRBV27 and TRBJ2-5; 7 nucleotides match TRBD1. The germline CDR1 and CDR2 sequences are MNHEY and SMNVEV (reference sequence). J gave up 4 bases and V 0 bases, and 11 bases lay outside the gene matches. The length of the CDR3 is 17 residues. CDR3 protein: CASSLSFRQGFRETQYF. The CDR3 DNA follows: TGTGCCAGCAGTTTATCTTTCAGACAGGGATTCCGAGAGACCCAGTACTTC.

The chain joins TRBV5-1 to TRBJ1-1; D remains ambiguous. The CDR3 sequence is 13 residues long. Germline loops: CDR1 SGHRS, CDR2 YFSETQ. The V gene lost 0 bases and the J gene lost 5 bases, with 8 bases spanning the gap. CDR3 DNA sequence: TGCGCCAGCAGCTTGGAGGCGCGGACTGAAGCTTTCTTT. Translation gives CASSLEARTEAFF.

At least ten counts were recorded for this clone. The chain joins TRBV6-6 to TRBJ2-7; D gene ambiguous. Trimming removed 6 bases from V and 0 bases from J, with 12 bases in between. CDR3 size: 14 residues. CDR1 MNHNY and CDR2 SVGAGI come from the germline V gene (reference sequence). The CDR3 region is CASRLSGSSYEQYF. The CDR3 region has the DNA TGTGCCAGCAGATTGTCGGGTAGCTCCTACGAGCAGTACTTC.

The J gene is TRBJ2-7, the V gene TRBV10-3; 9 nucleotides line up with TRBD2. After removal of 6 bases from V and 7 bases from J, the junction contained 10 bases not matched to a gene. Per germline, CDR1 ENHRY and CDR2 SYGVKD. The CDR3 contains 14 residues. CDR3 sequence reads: CAIRGREGPGEQYF. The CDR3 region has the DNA TGTGCCATCAGGGGGCGGGAGGGCCCGGGAGAGCAGTACTTC.

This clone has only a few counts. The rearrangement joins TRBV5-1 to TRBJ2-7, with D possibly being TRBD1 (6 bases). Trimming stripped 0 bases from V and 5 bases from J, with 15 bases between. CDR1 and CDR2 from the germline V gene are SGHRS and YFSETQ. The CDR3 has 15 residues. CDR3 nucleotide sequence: TGCGCCAGCAGCTTGGCCTGGTTAGGGGGTAACGAGCAGTACTTC. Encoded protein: CASSLAWLGGNEQYF.

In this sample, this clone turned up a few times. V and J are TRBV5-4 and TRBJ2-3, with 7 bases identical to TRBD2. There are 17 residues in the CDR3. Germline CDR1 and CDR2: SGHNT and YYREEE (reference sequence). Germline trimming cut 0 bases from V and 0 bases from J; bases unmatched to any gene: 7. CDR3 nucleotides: TGTGCCAGCAGCTTGGGAGGGGCTAGCGGAAGCACAGATACGCAGTATTTT. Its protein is CASSLGGASGSTDTQYF.

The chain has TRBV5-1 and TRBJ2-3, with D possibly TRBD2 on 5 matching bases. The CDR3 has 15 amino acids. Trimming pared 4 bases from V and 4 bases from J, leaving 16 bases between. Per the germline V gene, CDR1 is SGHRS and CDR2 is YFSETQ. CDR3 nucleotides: TGCGCCAGCAGCCTGCTGGGCAGCGGTGCAGATACGCAGTATTTT. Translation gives CASSLLGSGADTQYF.

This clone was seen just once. The CDR3 loop is CASSLANEGDYEQYF. DNA for the CDR3: TGTGCCAGCAGCTTGGCCAACGAGGGGGACTACGAGCAGTACTTC. This chain joins TRBV5-6 and TRBJ2-7, with a tentative D call TRBD1 (6 bases). CDR3 length equals 15 residues. The germline V gene encodes CDR1 SGHDT and CDR2 YYEEEE. V lost 0 bases and J lost 3, with 13 bases in between.

The CDR3, as DNA: TGTGCCAGCAGTTACTTGGGTAGCGGGAGTTTGAACGAGCAGTACTTC. It translates to CASSYLGSGSLNEQYF. The chain has TRBV6-6 and TRBJ2-7; 9 bases align to TRBD2. CDR3 size: 16 residues. The germline gives CDR1 MNHNY, CDR2 SVGAGI (reference sequence). J was trimmed by 5 bases and V by 1 base; bases with no gene match: 9.

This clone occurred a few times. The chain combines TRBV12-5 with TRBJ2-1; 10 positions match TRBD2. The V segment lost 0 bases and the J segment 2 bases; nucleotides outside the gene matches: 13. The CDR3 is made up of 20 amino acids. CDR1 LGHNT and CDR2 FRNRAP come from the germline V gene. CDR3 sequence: CASGLVLGSGRARTYNEQFF. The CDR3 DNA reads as TGTGCTAGTGGTTTGGTACTGGGAAGCGGGAGGGCCAGGACCTACAATGAGCAGTTCTTC. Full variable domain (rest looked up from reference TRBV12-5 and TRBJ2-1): DARVTQTPRHKVTEMGQEVTMRCQPILGHNTVFWYRQTMMQGLELLAYFRNRAPLDDSGMPKDRFSAEMPDATLATLKIQPSEPRDSAVYFCASGLVLGSGRARTYNEQFFGPGTRLTVL.

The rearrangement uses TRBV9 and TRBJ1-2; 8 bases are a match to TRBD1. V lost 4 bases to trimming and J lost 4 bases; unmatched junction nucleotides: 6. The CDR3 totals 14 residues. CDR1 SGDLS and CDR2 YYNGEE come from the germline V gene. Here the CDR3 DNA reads TGTGCCAGCAGCCTCGGACAGGGAAGCTATGGCTACACCTTC. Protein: CASSLGQGSYGYTF.

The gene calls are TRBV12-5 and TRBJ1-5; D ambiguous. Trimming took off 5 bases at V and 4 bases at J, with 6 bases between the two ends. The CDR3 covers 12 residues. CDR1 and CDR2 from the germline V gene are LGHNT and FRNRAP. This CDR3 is CASGPGNQPQHF. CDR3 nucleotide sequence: TGTGCTAGTGGTCCGGGGAATCAGCCCCAGCATTTT.

CDR3 protein: CASSRTSGIRNEQFF. The CDR3 bases are TGTGCCAGTAGCCGTACTAGCGGGATTAGAAATGAGCAGTTCTTC. This chain connects TRBV19 to TRBJ2-1; 10 nucleotides agree with TRBD2. Germline loops: CDR1 LNHDA, CDR2 SQIVND (reference sequence). V lost 6 bases and J lost 7; bases outside the gene matches: 9. The CDR3 contains 15 residues.

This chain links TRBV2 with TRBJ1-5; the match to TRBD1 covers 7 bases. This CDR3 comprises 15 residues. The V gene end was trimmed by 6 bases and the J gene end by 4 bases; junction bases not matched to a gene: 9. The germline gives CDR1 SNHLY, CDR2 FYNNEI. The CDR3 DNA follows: TGTGCCAGCAGGTCGCAGGGGGTATCAAATCAGCCCCAGCATTTT. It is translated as CASRSQGVSNQPQHF. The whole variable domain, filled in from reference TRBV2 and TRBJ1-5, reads EPEVTQTPSHQVTQMGQEVILRCVPISNHLYFYWYRQILGQKVEFLVSFYNNEISEKSEIFDDQFSVERPDGSNFTLKIRSTKLEDSAMYFCASRSQGVSNQPQHFGDGTRLSIL.

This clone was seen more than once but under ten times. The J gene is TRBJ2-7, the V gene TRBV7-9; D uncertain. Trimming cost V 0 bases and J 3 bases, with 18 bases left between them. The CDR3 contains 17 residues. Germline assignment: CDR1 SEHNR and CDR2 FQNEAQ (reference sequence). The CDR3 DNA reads TGTGCCAGCAGCTTAGCGACGAGGATGCTATCGGGCTACGAGCAGTACTTC. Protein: CASSLATRMLSGYEQYF.

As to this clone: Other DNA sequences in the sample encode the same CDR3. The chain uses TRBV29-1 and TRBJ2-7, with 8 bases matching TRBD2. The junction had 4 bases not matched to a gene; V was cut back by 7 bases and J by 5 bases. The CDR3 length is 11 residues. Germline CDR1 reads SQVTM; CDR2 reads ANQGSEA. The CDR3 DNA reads TGCAGCGCGGGAGGGGGGGACGAGCAGTACTTC. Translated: CSAGGGDEQYF.

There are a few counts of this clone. The CDR3 here is CASSFTGGTEAFF. The CDR3 DNA follows: TGCGCCAGCAGCTTCACAGGGGGCACTGAAGCTTTCTTT. The chain has TRBV5-1 and TRBJ1-1, with 8 bases that match TRBD1. CDR1 SGHRS and CDR2 YFSETQ come from the germline V gene. The CDR3 runs 13 residues. Unmatched junction bases numbered 1, after V lost 2 bases and J lost 4 bases.

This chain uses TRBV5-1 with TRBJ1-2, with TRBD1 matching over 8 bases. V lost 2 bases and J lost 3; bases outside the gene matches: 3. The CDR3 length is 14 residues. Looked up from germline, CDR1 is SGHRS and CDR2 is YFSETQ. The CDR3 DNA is TGCGCCAGCAGCTTTACGGGACAGGACTATGGCTACACCTTC. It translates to CASSFTGQDYGYTF.

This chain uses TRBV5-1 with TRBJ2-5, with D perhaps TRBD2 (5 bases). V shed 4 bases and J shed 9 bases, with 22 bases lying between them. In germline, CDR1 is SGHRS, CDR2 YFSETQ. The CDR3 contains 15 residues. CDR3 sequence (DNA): TGCGCCAGCAGCCTCATAGATACGAGGTTGGAGGCCCAGTACTTC. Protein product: CASSLIDTRLEAQYF.

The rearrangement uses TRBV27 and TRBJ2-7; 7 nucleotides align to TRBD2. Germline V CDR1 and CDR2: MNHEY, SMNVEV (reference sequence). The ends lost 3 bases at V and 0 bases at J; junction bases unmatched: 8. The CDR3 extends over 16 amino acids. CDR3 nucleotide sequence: TGTGCCAGCAGTTTCGGACGGGGAGGGTCCTCCTACGAGCAGTACTTC. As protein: CASSFGRGGSSYEQYF.